This T cell receptor (beta chain) was recovered during a study of tumor and adjacent non-tumor tissue in lung cancer. No cell sorting was done before RNA was extracted from the tissue. V was trimmed by 5 bases and J by 1 base, leaving 19 bases between them. The germline V gene encodes CDR1 MDHEN and CDR2 SYDVKM. The CDR3 consists of 17 residues. TCRbeta libraries were built with three rounds of nested PCR, modified from ARM-PCR. TCRdb reanalysed the multiplex PCR reads using MiXCR and keeps one entry per CDR3 protein. The sample lists some 99,000 distinct CDR3 sequences; around 80% were seen once. This chain links TRBV28 with TRBJ2-3, with D possibly being TRBD1 (6 bases). The sequencing input was lung tumor tissue. This clonotype was obtained from a woman aged 60-70 years with non-small cell lung cancer. Here the CDR3 DNA reads TGTGCCAGCAGTCCGCACGCGTGGGGGCGGGGCACAGATACGCAGTATTTT. Amino acids: CASSPHAWGRGTDTQYF.